This TCR beta chain was identified in a study of T cell responses to AZD1222 COVID-19 vaccine. Germline V CDR1 and CDR2: MNHEY, SMNVEV (reference sequence). The ends were cut back, 3 bases at V and 6 bases at J, with 9 bases in the middle. The CDR3 length is 13 residues. The repertoire was sequenced with immunoSEQ multiplex PCR; TCRdb's copy has only in-frame clones and lacks some. The sample has 100,000 to 150,000 clones, around 90% seen once. Study-level results: No day 14 peak samples; only post-peak repertoires were characterized. Receipt of two AZD1222 doses was followed by a rise in Spike-specific TCR breadth and depth.

Details on this clone: Its antigen is not identified.

Source: peripheral blood, taken on day 0 of AZD1222 vaccination. This sequence was found in an adult in good health. The rearrangement uses TRBV27 and TRBJ2-4, with D uncertain. This CDR3 reads CASSLSPGNIQYF. The CDR3 region has the DNA TGTGCCAGCAGTTTGAGTCCGGGAAACATTCAGTACTTC.